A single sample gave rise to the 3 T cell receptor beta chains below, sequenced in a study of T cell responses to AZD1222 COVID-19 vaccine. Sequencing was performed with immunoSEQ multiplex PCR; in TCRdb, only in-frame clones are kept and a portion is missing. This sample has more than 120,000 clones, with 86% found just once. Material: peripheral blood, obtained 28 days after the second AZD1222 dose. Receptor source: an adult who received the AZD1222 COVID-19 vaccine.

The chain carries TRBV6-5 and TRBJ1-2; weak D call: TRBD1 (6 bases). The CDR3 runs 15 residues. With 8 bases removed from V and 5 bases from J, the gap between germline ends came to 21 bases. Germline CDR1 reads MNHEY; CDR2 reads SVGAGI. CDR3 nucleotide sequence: TGTGCCAGCCGGGCAACAGGGAGGGGGGCATATGGCTACACCTTC. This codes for CASRATGRGAYGYTF.

DNA of the CDR3: TGTGCCAGCCTTGGGGCACCAAATCAGCCCCAGCATTTT. Its translation is CASLGAPNQPQHF. The V gene is TRBV2, the J gene TRBJ1-5; a weak D match, TRBD1 (5 bases). The CDR3 is 13 residues long. Germline values: CDR1 SNHLY, CDR2 FYNNEI. Trimming cost V 8 bases and J 4 bases, with 12 bases left between them.

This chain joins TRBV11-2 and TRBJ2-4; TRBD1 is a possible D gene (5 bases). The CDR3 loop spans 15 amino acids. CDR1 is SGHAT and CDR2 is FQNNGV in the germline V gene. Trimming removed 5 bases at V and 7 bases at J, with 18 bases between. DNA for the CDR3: TGTGCCAGCAGCCCCACTGGGGCTAACGGGAACATTCAGTACTTC. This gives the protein CASSPTGANGNIQYF. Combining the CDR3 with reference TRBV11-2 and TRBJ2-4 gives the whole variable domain EAGVAQSPRYKIIEKRQSVAFWCNPISGHATLYWYQQILGQGPKLLIQFQNNGVVDDSQLPKDRFSAERLKGVDSTLKIQPAKLEDSAVYLCASSPTGANGNIQYFGAGTRLSVL.